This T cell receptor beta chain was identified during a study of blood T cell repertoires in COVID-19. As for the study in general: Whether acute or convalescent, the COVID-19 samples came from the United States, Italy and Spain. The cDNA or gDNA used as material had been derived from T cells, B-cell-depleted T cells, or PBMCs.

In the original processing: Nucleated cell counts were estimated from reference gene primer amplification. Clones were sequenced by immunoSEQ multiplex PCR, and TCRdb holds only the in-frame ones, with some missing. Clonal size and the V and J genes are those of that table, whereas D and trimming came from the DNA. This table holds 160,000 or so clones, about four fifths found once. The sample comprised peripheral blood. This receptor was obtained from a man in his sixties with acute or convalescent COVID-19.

This CDR3 is CASSLSLAGMVEQYF. The CDR3 DNA reads TGTGCCAGCAGCTTATCACTAGCGGGAATGGTGGAGCAGTACTTC. The chain recombines TRBV7-2 with TRBJ2-7; the match to TRBD2 covers 10 bases. This CDR3 has 15 residues. Trimming removed 2 bases from V and 7 bases from J; junction bases left unmatched: 8. Germline V CDR1 and CDR2: SGHTA, FQGNSA.